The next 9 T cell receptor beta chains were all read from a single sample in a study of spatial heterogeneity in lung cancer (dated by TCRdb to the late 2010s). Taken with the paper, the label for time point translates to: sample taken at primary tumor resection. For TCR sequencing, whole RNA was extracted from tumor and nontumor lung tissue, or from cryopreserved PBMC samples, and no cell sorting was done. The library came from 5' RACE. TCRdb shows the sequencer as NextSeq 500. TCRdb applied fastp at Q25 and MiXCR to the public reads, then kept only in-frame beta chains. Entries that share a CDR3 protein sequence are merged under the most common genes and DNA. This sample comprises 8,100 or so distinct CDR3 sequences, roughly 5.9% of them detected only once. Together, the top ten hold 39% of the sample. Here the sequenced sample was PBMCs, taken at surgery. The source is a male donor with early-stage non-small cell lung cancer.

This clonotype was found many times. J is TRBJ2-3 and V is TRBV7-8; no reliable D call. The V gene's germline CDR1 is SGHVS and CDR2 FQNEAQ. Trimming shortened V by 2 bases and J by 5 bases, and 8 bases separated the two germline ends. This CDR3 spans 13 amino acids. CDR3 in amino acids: CASSLSKGDTQYF. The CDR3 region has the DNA TGTGCCAGCAGCTTATCAAAAGGAGATACGCAGTATTTT.

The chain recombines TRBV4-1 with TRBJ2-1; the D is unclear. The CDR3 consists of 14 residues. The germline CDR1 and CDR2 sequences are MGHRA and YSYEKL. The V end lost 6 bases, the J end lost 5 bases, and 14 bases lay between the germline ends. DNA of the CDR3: TGCGCCAGCAGACCCCTGACTCGTCACAATGAGCAGTTCTTC. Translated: CASRPLTRHNEQFF.

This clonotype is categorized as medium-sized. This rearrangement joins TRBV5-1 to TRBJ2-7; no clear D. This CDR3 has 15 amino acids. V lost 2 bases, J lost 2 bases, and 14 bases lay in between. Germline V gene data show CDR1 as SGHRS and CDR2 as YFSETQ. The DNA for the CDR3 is TGCGCCAGCAGCTTACCTTACAACGATCCCTACGAGCAGTACTTC. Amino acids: CASSLPYNDPYEQYF. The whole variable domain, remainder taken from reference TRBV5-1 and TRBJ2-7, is KAGVTQTPRYLIKTRGQQVTLSCSPISGHRSVSWYQQTPGQGLQFLFEYFSETQRNKGNFPGRFSGRQFSNSRSEMNVSTLELGDSALYLCASSLPYNDPYEQYFGPGTRLTVT.

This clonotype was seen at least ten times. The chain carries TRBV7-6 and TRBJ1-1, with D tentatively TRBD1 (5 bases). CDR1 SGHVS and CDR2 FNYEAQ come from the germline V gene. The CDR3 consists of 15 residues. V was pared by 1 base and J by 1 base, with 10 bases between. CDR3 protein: CASSLDGGENTEAFF. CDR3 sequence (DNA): TGTGCCAGCAGCTTAGACGGGGGAGAGAACACTGAAGCTTTCTTT.

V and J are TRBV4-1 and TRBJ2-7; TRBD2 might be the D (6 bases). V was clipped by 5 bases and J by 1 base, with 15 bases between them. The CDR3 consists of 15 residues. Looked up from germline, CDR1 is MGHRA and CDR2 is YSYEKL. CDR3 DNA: TGCGCCAGCAGCAGCGACTTCGGGGGATCCTACGAGCAGTACTTC. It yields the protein CASSSDFGGSYEQYF.

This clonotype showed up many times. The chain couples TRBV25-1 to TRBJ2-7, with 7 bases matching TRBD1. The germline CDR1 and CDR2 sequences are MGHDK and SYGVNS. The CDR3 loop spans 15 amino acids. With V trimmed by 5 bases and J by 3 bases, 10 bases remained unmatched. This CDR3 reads CASSPSDRLLYEQYF. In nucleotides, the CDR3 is TGTGCCAGCAGTCCCTCGGACAGGCTACTCTACGAGCAGTACTTC.

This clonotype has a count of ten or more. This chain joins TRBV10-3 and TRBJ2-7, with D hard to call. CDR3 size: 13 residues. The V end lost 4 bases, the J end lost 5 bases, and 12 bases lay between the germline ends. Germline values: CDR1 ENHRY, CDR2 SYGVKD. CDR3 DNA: TGTGCCATCAGTGGGGTTAGCATCGACGAGCAGTACTTC. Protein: CAISGVSIDEQYF.

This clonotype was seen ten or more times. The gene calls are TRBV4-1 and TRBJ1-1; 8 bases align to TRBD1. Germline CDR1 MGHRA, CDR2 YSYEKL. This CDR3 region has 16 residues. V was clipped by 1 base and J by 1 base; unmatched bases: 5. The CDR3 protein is CASSQVPDRGNTEAFF. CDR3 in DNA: TGCGCCAGCAGCCAAGTACCCGACAGGGGGAACACTGAAGCTTTCTTT.

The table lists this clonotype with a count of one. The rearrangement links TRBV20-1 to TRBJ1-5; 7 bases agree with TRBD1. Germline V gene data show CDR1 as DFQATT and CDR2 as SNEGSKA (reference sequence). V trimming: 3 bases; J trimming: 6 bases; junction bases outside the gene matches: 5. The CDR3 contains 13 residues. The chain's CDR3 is CSASGGGGQPQHF. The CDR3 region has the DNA TGCAGTGCTAGCGGAGGGGGCGGTCAGCCCCAGCATTTT.